This T cell receptor beta chain was profiled in a study of T-cell memory formation after mild COVID-19. This clonotype was counted only a few times. The CDR3 sequence is 12 residues long. V was cut by 2 bases and J by 3 bases, with 5 bases left in between. The TCR alpha and TCR beta cDNA libraries, bearing sample barcodes and UMIs, were generated by 5'RACE using constant-segment primers. TCRdb independently ran MiXCR on the 5' RACE reads; one entry per CDR3 protein. The profile shows roughly 130,000 distinct CDR3 sequences, about 6% of them singletons. This sequence joins TRBV12-3 or TRBV12-4 and TRBJ2-7; no reliable D call. The sequenced sample consisted of PBMCs or a T cell subset sorted from them (not recorded which). The clonotype was recovered from an adult woman who had mild COVID-19 (a few samples of this study predate the infection). Cell type and time point are not known. CDR3 region: CASSLNVYEQYF. CDR3 nucleotides: TGTGCCAGCAGTTTAAATGTCTACGAGCAGTACTTC.